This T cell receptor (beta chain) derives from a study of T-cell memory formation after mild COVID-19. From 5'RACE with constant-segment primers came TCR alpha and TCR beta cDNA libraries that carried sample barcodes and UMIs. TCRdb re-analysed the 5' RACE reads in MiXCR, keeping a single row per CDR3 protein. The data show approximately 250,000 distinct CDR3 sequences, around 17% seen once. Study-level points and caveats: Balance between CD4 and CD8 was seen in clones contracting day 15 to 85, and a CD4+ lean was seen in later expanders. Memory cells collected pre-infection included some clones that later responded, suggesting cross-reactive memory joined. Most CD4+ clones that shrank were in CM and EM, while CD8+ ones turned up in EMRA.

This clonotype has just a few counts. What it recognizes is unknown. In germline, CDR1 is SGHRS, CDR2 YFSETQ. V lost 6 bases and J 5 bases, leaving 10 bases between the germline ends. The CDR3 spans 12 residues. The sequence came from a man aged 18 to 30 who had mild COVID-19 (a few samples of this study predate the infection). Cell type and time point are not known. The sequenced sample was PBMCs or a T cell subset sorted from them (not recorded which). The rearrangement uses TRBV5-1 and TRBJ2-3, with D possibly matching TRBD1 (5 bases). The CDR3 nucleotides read TGCGCCAGCACCGCAGGGTTAGATACGCAGTATTTT. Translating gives CASTAGLDTQYF.